The 8 T cell receptor beta chains given below trace back to one sample, sequenced in a study of OX40 agonist ivuxolimab in advanced cancers. Profiling relied on immunoSEQ multiplex PCR, and the TCRdb table lists in-frame clones only, not all of them. The table records roughly 100,000 clones, around 86% of them present only once. Sample: CD4+ or CD8+ T cells sorted from blood, taken in a trial of the OX40 agonist ivuxolimab. Source of these receptors: an adult with an advanced solid tumor such as melanoma, head and neck, liver or kidney cancer.

The V and J genes are TRBV11-3 and TRBJ2-6; possibly TRBD1 or TRBD2 for D (6 bases each). Trimming took 5 bases from V and 4 from J, leaving 12 bases between them. In germline, CDR1 is SGHNT, CDR2 YENEEA. CDR3 length: 15 residues. CDR3 DNA sequence: TGTGCCAGCAGCCCCGGGGGCGGAGGGGCCAACGTCCTGACTTTC. Translating it yields CASSPGGGGANVLTF.

This chain connects TRBV27 to TRBJ2-6; D gene ambiguous. Trimming took off 4 bases at V and 8 bases at J, with 24 bases between the two ends. The CDR3 spans 18 residues. Germline lookup yields CDR1 MNHEY and CDR2 SMNVEV (reference sequence). Here the CDR3 reads CASSSRPIDGRVTNVLTF. The DNA for the CDR3 is TGTGCCAGCAGTTCCCGACCCATCGACGGCCGCGTGACCAACGTCCTGACTTTC.

The chain carries TRBV5-1 and TRBJ2-5; the D gene is possibly TRBD1 (6 bases). V gave up 3 bases and J gave up 2 bases, with 14 bases separating them. Germline V CDR1 and CDR2: SGHRS, YFSETQ. CDR3 length: 15 amino acids. The CDR3 here is CASSSATGPQETQYF. In nucleotides, the CDR3 is TGCGCCAGCAGCTCCGCGACAGGACCTCAAGAGACCCAGTACTTC. Full variable domain (outside the CDR3, taken from reference TRBV5-1 and TRBJ2-5): KAGVTQTPRYLIKTRGQQVTLSCSPISGHRSVSWYQQTPGQGLQFLFEYFSETQRNKGNFPGRFSGRQFSNSRSEMNVSTLELGDSALYLCASSSATGPQETQYFGPGTRLLVL.

The chain links TRBV19 to TRBJ2-7; unclear D gene. Germline CDR1 LNHDA, CDR2 SQIVND (reference sequence). The CDR3 loop spans 13 amino acids. The V gene lost 6 bases and the J gene lost 4 bases, with 13 bases spanning the gap. As DNA, the CDR3 is TGTGCCAGTAGCCGGTCAACAGTATACGAGCAGTACTTC. It is translated as CASSRSTVYEQYF.

This clone has just a few counts. The V call is TRBV6-6, the J call TRBJ2-7; D is possibly TRBD1 or TRBD2 (5 bases each). Trimming shortened V by 4 bases and J by 2 bases, and 15 bases separated the two germline ends. The CDR3 length is 15 residues. Germline CDR1 and CDR2: MNHNY and SVGAGI (reference sequence). As DNA, the CDR3 is TGTGCCAGCAGTTTGGGACGGGATAAGACCTACGAGCAGTACTTC. It is translated as CASSLGRDKTYEQYF.

This clone was picked up a small number of times. This sequence joins TRBV19 and TRBJ1-5; D not resolved. This CDR3 is built from 15 residues. With 7 bases removed from V and 6 bases from J, the gap between germline ends came to 19 bases. The germline CDR1 and CDR2 sequences are LNHDA and SQIVND (reference sequence). CDR3 DNA sequence: TGTGCCAGTACCATTTCTCCCGGGCCTCTTCAGCCCCAGCATTTT. Translated: CASTISPGPLQPQHF.

The chain combines TRBV9 with TRBJ1-2, with 8 bases fitting TRBD1. Trimming at V came to 0 bases and at J to 4 bases, leaving 11 bases not matched to a gene. There are 17 residues in the CDR3. Germline CDR1 reads SGDLS; CDR2 reads YYNGEE. CDR3 coding DNA: TGTGCCAGCAGCGTAGTACCCTCAGGGGGCGGTACCTATGGCTACACCTTC. Protein: CASSVVPSGGGTYGYTF.

The chain joins TRBV30 to TRBJ1-5, with no clear D. Deletions cut 1 base from V and 1 base from J, with 8 bases between. This CDR3 spans 14 amino acids. From germline, CDR1 is GTSNPN and CDR2 SVGIG (reference sequence). The CDR3 sequence is CAWSGGGSNQPQHF. The CDR3 nucleotides read TGTGCCTGGAGTGGGGGTGGGAGCAATCAGCCCCAGCATTTT.